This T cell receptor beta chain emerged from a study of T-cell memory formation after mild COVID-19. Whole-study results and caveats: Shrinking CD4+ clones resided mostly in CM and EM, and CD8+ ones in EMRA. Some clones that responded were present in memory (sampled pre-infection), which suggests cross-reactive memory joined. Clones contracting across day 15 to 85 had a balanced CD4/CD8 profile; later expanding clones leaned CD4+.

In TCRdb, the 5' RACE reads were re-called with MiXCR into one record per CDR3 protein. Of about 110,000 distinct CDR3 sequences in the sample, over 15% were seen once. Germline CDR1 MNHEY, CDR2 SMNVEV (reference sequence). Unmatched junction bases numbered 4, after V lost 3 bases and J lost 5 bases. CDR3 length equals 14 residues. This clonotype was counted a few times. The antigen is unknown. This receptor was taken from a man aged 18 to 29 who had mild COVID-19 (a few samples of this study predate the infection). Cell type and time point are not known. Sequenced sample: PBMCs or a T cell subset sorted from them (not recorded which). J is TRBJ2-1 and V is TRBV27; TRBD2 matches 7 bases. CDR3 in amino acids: CASSFRAGNNEQFF. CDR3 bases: TGTGCCAGCAGTTTTAGAGCGGGAAACAATGAGCAGTTCTTC.